The source of this T cell receptor beta chain is a study of T cells in Graves' hyperthyroidism and ophthalmopathy. The CDR3 extends over 13 amino acids. From germline, CDR1 is SGHRS and CDR2 YFSETQ. V was pared by 3 bases and J by 5 bases, with 12 bases between. Using RNA transcripts as the source, TCR beta CDR3 regions were amplified. First-round RT-PCR with HTBI primers amplified the TCR CDR3 region. TCRdb re-analysed the multiplex PCR reads in MiXCR, keeping a single row per CDR3 protein. The data contain about 350,000 distinct CDR3 sequences, more than 11% of them singletons. As for this clonotype: The final CDR3 position lacks the conserved phenylalanine or tryptophan, pointing to a likely read error.

Diagnoses used clinical symptoms, serum thyroxine and TRAb, thyroid ultrasound and orbital computed tomography. The TCR comes from a woman younger than 45 with Graves' hyperthyroidism. What was sequenced was blood. This chain connects TRBV5-1 to TRBJ2-7; possibly TRBD2 for D (6 bases). The CDR3 DNA follows: TGCGCCAGCAGCTCCTCCTGGGGGGACGAGCAGTACTCC. The encoded protein is CASSSSWGDEQYS.